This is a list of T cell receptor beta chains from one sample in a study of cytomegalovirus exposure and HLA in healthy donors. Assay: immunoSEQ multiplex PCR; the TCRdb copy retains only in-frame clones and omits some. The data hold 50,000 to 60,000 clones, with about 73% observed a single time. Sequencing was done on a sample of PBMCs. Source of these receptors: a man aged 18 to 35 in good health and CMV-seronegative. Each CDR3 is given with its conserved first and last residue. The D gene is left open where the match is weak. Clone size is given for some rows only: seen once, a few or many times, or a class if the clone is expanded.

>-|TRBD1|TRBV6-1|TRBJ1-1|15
TGTGCCAGCAGTGTTAAAACAGGGGGAAACACTGAAGCTTTCTTT
CASSVKTGGNTEAFF
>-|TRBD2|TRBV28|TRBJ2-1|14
TGTGCCAGCAGTTTGACTAGCGGGAGGAATGAGCAGTTCTTC
CASSLTSGRNEQFF
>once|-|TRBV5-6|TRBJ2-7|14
TGTGCCAGCAGCTTGACAGAATCCCCTTACGAGCAGTACTTC
CASSLTESPYEQYF
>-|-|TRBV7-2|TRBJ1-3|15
TGTGCCAGCAGCTTGGAGGGGCTGGGTGGAAACACCATATATTTT
CASSLEGLGGNTIYF
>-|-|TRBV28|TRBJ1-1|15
TGTGCCAGCCGAAGAGACAAGGTAATGAACACTGAAGCTTTCTTT
CASRRDKVMNTEAFF
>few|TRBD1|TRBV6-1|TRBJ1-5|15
TGTGCCAGCAGTGAATGGGACAGGGTAGGACAGCCCCAGCATTTT
CASSEWDRVGQPQHF
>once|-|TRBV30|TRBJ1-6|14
TGTGCCTGGAGTGTATTTGCAGGCGATTCACCCCTCCACTTT
CAWSVFAGDSPLHF
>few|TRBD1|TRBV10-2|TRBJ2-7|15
TGCGCCAGCAAACCTGACAGGGAGAAAGACTACGAGCAGTACTTC
CASKPDREKDYEQYF
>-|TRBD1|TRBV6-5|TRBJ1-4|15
TGTGCCAGCAGTTACAGGGGACAGACAAATGAAAAACTGTTTTTT
CASSYRGQTNEKLFF
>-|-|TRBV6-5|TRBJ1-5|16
TGTGCCAGCAGTTACCAACGGGACAAGGCCAATCAGCCCCAGCATTTT
CASSYQRDKANQPQHF
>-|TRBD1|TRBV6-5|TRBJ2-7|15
TGTGCCAGCAATCCTAACAGGGGCCCCTCCTACGAGCAGTACTTC
CASNPNRGPSYEQYF
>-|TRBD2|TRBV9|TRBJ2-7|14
TGTGCCAGCAGCCCGGGACTAGGAGACTACGAGCAGTACTTC
CASSPGLGDYEQYF
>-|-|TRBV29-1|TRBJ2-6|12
TGCAGCGTTGACGGGGGGGCCAACGTCCTGACTTTC
CSVDGGANVLTF
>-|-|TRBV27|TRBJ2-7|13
TGTGCCAGCAGTTTAGGGGCAGGCTACGAGCAGTACTTC
CASSLGAGYEQYF
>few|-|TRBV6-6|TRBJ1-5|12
TGTGCCAGCAAATTGAGCGGTCAGCCCCAGCATTTT
CASKLSGQPQHF
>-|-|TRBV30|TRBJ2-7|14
TGTGCCTGGTCCCGCATTACAGGGTCCTACGAGCAGTACTTC
CAWSRITGSYEQYF
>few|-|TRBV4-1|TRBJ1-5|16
TGCGCCAGCAGCCAAGTGGATATGGGACTGCGAGGGCCCCAGCATTTT
CASSQVDMGLRGPQHF
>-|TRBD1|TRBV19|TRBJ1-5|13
TGTGCCAGTAGAGGACAGGGCGTCCAGCCCCAGCATTTT
CASRGQGVQPQHF
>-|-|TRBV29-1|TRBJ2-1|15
TGCAGCGTTGAATCAGTACTAGCATCTTACAATGAGCAGTTCTTC
CSVESVLASYNEQFF
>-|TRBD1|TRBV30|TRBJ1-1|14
TGTGCCTGGAGTGCCTATTGGGGACAGGGAGAAGCTTTCTTT
CAWSAYWGQGEAFF
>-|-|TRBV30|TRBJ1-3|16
TGTGCCTGGAGTTATAAGGACAGTCGCTCTGGAAACACCATATATTTT
CAWSYKDSRSGNTIYF
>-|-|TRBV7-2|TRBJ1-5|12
TGTGCCAGCAGCGTCTTCGGGGGAGCCCAGCATTTT
CASSVFGGAQHF
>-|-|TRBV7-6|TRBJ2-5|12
TGTGCCAGCAGCGAAGAGTGGGAGACCCAGTACTTC
CASSEEWETQYF
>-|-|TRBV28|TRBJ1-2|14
TGTGCCAGCAGTCTGGCAGGGATTTTGAATGGCTACACCTTC
CASSLAGILNGYTF
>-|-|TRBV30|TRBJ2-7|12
TGTGCCTGGAATGCAGGGGCCTACGAGCAGTACTTC
CAWNAGAYEQYF
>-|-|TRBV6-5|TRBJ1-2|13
TGTGCCAGCTCCCAAACCGGGACAACCGGCTACACCTTC
CASSQTGTTGYTF
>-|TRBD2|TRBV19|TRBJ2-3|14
TGTGCCACCAGAGGGCTAGCGGCCGGGGATACGCAGTATTTT
CATRGLAAGDTQYF
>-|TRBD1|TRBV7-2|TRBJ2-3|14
TGTGCCAGCAGCTTGTCACAGGGGATACATACGCAGTATTTT
CASSLSQGIHTQYF
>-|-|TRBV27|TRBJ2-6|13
TGTGCCAGCAGACCCGGGGGGGCCAACGTCCTGACTTTC
CASRPGGANVLTF
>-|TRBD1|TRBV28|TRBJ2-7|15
TGTGCCAGCAGATCTGCAGGGGGATTAGGCTACGAGCAGTACTTC
CASRSAGGLGYEQYF
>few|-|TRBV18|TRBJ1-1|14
TGTGCCAGCTCACCACCGTCCGCGACAACGGAAGCTTTCTTT
CASSPPSATTEAFF
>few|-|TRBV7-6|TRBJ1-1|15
TGTGCCAGCAGCGGGAGGACGGAGAGGGGAACTGAAGCTTTCTTT
CASSGRTERGTEAFF
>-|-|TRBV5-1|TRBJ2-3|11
TGCGCCAGCACCCTCACAGATACGCAGTATTTT
CASTLTDTQYF
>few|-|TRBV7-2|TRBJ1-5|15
TGTGCCAGCAGCTTAGAATACAGGGCCCGGCAGCCCCAGCATTTT
CASSLEYRARQPQHF
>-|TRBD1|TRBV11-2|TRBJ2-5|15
TGTGCCAGCAGTAACACAGGGGAGAGGAGGGAGACCCAGTACTTC
CASSNTGERRETQYF
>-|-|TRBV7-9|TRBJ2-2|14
TGTGCCAGCCCAAGGTGGGGGCACACCGGGGAGCTGTTTTTT
CASPRWGHTGELFF
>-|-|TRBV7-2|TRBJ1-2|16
TGTGCCAGCAGCTTAGTTCCCCCGGGAGTCGGGTATGGCTACACCTTC
CASSLVPPGVGYGYTF
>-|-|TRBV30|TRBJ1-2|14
TGTGCCTGGAGTGTAGTGGGAGAGGGCTATGGCTACACCTTC
CAWSVVGEGYGYTF
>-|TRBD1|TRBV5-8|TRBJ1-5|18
TGTGCCAGCAGCTTAAGGCAGGGGGCGAGAAATAGCAATCAGCCCCAGCATTTT
CASSLRQGARNSNQPQHF
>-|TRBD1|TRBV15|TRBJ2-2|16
TGTGCCACCAGCGGATTAGACAGGGGCGGGACCGGGGAGCTGTTTTTT
CATSGLDRGGTGELFF
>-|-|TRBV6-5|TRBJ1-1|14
TGTGCCAGCAGACCCTCGGGGGGGAGGACTGAAGCTTTCTTT
CASRPSGGRTEAFF
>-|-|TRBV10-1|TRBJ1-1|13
TGCGCCAGCAGCCCTCTAAGGGGATCTGAAGCTTTCTTT
CASSPLRGSEAFF
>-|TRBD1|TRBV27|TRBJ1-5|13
TGTGCCAGCCGACAGGGGCGTAATCAGCCCCAGCATTTT
CASRQGRNQPQHF
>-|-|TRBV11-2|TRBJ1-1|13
TGTGCCAGCAGCTTCGGACGGGGAACTGAAGCTTTCTTT
CASSFGRGTEAFF
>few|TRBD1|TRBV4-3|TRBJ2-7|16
TGCGCCAGCAGCCAAGCTCTAGGACAGGGAGCATCCGAGCAGTACTTC
CASSQALGQGASEQYF
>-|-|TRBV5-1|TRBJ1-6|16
TGCGCCAGCAGCTTGGTGCCCCAGGGGATTAATTCACCCCTCCACTTT
CASSLVPQGINSPLHF
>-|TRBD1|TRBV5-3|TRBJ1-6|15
TGTGCCAGAAGCTTTGGGGACAGAAAGGATTCACCCCTCCACTTT
CARSFGDRKDSPLHF
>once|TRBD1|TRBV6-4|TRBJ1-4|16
TGTGCCAGCAGTGACTATAATAGACAGGGGAGTGAAAAACTGTTTTTT
CASSDYNRQGSEKLFF
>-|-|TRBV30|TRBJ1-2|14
TGTGCCTCGAGGGTGGGAGGGCCTAACTATGGCTACACCTTC
CASRVGGPNYGYTF
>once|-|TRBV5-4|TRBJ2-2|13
TGTGCCAGCAGCTCCGATTACTTCGGGGAGCTGTTTTTT
CASSSDYFGELFF
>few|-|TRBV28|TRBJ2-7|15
TGTGCCAGCAGCCAGGACAGCCTTAGCTCCTACGAGCAGTACTTC
CASSQDSLSSYEQYF